This T cell receptor beta chain was obtained from a study of blood T cell repertoires in COVID-19. Turning to the study itself: T cells, B-cell-depleted T cells, or PBMCs provided the cDNA or gDNA that served as material.

Using immunoSEQ multiplex PCR, the repertoire was profiled, and TCRdb retains in-frame clones only, with some absent. The sample contains approximately 87,000 clones, roughly 91% of which appear only once. The CDR3 totals 13 residues. With 6 bases clipped from V and 5 bases from J, the junction kept 5 bases outside the gene matches. The sequencing sample was made of peripheral blood. The chain carries TRBV12-3 or TRBV12-4 and TRBJ2-7, with 9 bases that match TRBD1. This TCR was recovered from a man in his 70s with active or convalescent COVID-19. CDR3 in amino acids: CASSHGQGNEQYF. DNA of the CDR3: TGTGCCAGCAGCCACGGACAGGGGAACGAGCAGTACTTC.